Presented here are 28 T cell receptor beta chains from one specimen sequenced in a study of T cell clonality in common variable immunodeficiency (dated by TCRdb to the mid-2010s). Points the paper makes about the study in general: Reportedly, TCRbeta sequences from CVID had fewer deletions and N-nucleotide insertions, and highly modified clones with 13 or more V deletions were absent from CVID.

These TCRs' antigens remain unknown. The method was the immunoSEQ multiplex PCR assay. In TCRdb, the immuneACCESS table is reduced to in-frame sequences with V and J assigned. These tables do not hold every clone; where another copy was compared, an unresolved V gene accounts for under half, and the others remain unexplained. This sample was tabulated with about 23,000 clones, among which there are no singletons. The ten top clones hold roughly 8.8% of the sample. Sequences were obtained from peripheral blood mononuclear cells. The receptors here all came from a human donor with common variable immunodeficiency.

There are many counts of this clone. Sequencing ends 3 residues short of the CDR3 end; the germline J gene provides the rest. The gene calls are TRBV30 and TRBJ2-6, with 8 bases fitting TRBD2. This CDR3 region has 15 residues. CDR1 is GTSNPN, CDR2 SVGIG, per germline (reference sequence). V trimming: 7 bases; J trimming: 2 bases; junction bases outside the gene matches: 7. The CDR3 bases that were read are TGTGCCTCGGCGGCGGGGGGAACTGGGGCCAACGTC. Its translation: CASAAGGTGANV. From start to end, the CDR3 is CASAAGGTGANVLTF.

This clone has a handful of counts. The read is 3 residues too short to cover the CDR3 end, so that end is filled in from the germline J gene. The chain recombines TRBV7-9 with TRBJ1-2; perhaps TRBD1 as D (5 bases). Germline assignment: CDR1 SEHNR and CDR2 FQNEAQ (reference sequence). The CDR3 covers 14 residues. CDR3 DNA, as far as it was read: TGTGCCAGCAGCCCAATGTTCGACAGAATGGGC. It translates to CASSPMFDRMG. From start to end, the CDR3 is CASSPMFDRMGYTF. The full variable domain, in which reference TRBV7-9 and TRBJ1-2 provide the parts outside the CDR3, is DTGVSQNPRHKITKRGQNVTFRCDPISEHNRLYWYRQTLGQGPEFLTYFQNEAQLEKSRLLSDRFSAERPKGSFSTLEIQRTEQGDSAMYLCASSPMFDRMGYTFGSGTRLTVV.

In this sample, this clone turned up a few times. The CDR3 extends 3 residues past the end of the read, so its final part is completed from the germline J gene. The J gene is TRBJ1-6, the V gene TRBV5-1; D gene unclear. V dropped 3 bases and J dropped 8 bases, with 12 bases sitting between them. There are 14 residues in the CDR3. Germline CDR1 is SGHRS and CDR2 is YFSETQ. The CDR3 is CASSSGRTDSPLHF. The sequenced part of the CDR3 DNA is TGCGCCAGCAGCTCCGGGAGGACTGATTCACCC.

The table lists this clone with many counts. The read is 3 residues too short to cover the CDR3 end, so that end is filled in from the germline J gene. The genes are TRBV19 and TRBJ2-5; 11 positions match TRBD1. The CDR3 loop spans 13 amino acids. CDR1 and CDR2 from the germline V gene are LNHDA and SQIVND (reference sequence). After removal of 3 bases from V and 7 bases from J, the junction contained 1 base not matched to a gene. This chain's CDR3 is CASSMGQGGTQYF. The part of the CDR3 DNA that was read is TGTGCCAGTAGTATGGGACAGGGGGGGACC.

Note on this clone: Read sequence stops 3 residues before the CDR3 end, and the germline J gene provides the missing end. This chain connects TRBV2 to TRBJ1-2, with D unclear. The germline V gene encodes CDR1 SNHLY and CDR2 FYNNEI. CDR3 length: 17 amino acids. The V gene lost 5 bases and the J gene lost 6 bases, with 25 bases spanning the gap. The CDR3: CASSKERMPKMSNGYTF. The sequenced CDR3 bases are TGTGCCAGCAGTAAAGAGAGAATGCCCAAGATGTCTAATGGC.

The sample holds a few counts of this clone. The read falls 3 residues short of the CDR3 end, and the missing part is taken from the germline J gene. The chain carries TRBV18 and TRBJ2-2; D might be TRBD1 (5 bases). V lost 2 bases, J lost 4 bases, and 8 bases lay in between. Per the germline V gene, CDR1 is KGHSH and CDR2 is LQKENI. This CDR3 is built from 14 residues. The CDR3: CASSPNQGTGELFF. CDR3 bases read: TGTGCCAGCTCACCAAATCAGGGCACCGGGGAG.

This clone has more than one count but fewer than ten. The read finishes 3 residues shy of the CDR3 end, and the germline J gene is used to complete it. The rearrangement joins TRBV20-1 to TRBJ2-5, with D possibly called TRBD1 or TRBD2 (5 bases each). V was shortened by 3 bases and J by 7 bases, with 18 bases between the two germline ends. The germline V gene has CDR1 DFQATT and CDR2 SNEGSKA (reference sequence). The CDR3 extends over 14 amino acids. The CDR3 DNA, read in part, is TGCAGTGCTAGTGGCCAGGCTTCGAGGGGGACC. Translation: CSASGQASRGT. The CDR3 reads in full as CSASGQASRGTQYF.

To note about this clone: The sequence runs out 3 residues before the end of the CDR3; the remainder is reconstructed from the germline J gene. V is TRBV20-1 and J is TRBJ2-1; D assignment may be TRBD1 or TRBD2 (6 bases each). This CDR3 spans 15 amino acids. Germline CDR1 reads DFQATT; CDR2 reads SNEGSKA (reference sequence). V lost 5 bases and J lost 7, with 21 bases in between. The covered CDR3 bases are TGCAGTGCTGGGACCGCGGGACACCCGCTTAATGAG. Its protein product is CSAGTAGHPLNE. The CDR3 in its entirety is CSAGTAGHPLNEQFF.

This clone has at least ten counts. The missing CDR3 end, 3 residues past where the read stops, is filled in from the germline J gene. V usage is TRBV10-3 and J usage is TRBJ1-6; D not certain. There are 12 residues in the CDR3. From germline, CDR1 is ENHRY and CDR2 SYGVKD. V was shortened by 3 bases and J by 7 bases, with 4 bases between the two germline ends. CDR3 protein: CAISEQNSPLHF. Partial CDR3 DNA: TGTGCCATCAGTGAACAAAATTCACCC.

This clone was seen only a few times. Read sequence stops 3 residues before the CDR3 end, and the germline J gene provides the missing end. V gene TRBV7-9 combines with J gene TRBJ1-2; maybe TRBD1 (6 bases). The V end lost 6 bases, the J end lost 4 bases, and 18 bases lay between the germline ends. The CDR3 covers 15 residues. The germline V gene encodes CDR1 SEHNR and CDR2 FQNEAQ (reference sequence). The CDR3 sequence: CASSSWTAPIYGYTF. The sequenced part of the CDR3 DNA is TGTGCCAGCAGTTCGTGGACAGCACCCATCTATGGC.

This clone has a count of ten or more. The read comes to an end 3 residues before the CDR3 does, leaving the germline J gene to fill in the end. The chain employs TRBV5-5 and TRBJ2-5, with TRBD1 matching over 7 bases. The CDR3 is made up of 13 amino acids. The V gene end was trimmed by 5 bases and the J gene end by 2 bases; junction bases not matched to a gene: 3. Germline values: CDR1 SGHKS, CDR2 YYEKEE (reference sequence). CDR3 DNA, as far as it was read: TGTGCCAGCAGAACGACAGGGCAAGAGACC. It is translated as CASRTTGQET. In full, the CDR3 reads CASRTTGQETQYF.

This chain's CDR3 is CAWTRTGALREGYGYTF. The CDR3 bases that were read are TGTGCCTGGACCCGGACAGGGGCGCTCCGAGAAGGCTATGGC. J is TRBJ1-2 and V is TRBV30; 9 nucleotides line up with TRBD1. The read ends 3 residues shy of where the CDR3 ends; the end is completed using the germline J gene. V shed 4 bases and J 4 bases; nucleotides not matched to a gene: 16. The CDR3 contains 17 residues. CDR1 and CDR2 from the germline V gene are GTSNPN and SVGIG (reference sequence). Variable domain in full (rest from reference TRBV30 and TRBJ1-2): SQTIHQWPATLVQPVGSPLSLECTVEGTSNPNLYWYRQAAGRGLQLLFYSVGIGQISSEVPQNLSASRPQDRQFILSSKKLLLSDSGFYLCAWTRTGALREGYGYTFGSGTRLTVV.

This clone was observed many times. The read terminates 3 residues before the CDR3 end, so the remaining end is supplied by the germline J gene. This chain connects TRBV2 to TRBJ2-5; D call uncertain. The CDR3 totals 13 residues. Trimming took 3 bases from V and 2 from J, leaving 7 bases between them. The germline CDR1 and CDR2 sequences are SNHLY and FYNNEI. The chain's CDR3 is CASSEGRQETQYF. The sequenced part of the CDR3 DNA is TGTGCCAGCAGTGAGGGCAGGCAAGAGACC.

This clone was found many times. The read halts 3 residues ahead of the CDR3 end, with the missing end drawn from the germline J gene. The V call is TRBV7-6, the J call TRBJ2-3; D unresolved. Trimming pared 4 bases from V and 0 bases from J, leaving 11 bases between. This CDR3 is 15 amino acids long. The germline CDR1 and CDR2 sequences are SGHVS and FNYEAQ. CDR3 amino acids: CASSSPLASTDTQYF. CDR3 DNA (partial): TGTGCCAGCAGCTCTCCCTTGGCTAGCACAGATACG.

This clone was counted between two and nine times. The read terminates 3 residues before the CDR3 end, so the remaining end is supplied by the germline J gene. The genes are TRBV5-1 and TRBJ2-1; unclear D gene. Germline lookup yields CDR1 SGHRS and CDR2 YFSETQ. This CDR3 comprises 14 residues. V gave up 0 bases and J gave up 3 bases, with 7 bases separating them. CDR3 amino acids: CASSLEAHYNEQFF. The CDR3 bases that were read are TGCGCCAGCAGCTTGGAAGCGCACTACAATGAG. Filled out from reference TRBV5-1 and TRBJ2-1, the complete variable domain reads KAGVTQTPRYLIKTRGQQVTLSCSPISGHRSVSWYQQTPGQGLQFLFEYFSETQRNKGNFPGRFSGRQFSNSRSEMNVSTLELGDSALYLCASSLEAHYNEQFFGPGTRLTVL.

The CDR3: CASSVAGWETQYF. CDR3 bases read: TGTGCCAGCAGTGTTGCGGGATGGGAGACC. V gene TRBV2 combines with J gene TRBJ2-5; D may be TRBD2 (6 bases). The read terminates 3 residues before the CDR3 end, so the remaining end is supplied by the germline J gene. Germline lookup yields CDR1 SNHLY and CDR2 FYNNEI. The CDR3 has 13 residues. V shed 4 bases and J shed 5 bases, with 11 bases lying between them. Complete variable domain (other parts from reference TRBV2 and TRBJ2-5): EPEVTQTPSHQVTQMGQEVILRCVPISNHLYFYWYRQILGQKVEFLVSFYNNEISEKSEIFDDQFSVERPDGSNFTLKIRSTKLEDSAMYFCASSVAGWETQYFGPGTRLLVL.

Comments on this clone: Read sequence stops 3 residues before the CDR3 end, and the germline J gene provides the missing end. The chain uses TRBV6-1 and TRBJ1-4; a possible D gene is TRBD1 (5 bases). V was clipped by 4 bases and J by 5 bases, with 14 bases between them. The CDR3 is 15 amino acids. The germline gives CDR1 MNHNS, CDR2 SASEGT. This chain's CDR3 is CASSAQGSGNEKLFF. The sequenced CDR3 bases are TGTGCCAGCAGTGCCCAGGGTTCAGGAAATGAAAAA.

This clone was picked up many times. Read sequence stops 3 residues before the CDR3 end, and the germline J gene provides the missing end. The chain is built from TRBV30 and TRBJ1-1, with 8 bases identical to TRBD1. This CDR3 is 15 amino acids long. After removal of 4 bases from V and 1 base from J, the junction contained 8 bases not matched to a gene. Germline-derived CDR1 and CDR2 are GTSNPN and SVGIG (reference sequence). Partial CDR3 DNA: TGTGCCTGGAACGATCCCGGGACAGGGAACACTGAA. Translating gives CAWNDPGTGNTE. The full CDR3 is CAWNDPGTGNTEAFF.

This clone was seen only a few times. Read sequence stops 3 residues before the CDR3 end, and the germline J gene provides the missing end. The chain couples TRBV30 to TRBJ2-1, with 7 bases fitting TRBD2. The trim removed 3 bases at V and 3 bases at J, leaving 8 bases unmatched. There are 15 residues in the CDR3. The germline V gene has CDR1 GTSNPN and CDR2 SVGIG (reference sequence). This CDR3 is CAWRARLALYNEQFF. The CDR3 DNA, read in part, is TGTGCCTGGAGGGCCCGACTAGCCCTCTACAATGAG.

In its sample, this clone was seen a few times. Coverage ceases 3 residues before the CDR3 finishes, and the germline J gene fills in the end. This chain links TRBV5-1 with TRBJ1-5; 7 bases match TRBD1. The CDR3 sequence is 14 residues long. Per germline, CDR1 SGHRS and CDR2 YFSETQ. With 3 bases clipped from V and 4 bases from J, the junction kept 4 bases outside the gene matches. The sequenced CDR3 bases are TGCGCCAGCAGCTCGGGACAGCCGAATCAGCCC. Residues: CASSSGQPNQP. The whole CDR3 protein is CASSSGQPNQPQHF.

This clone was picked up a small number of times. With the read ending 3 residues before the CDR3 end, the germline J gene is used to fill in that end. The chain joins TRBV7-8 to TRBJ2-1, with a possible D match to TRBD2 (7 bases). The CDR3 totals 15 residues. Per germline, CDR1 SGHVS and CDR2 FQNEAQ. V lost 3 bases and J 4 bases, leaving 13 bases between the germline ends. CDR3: CASSLGGGGYNEQFF. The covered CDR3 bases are TGTGCCAGCAGCTTGGGGGGCGGGGGATACAATGAG.

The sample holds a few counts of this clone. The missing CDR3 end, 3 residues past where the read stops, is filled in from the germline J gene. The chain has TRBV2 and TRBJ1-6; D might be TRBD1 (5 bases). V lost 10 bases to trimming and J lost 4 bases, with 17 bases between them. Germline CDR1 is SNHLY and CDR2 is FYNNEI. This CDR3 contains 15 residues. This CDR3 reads CATLGQLNYNSPLHF. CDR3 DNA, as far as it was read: TGTGCCACCTTAGGACAACTCAATTATAATTCACCC.

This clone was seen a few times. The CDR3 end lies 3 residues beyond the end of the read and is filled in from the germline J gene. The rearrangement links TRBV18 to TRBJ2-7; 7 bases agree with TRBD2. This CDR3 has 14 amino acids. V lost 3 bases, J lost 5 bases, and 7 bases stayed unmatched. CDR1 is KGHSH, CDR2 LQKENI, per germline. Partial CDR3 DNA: TGTGCCAGCTCACCCCAACCTACTAGCGACGAG. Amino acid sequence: CASSPQPTSDE. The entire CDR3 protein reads CASSPQPTSDEQYF.

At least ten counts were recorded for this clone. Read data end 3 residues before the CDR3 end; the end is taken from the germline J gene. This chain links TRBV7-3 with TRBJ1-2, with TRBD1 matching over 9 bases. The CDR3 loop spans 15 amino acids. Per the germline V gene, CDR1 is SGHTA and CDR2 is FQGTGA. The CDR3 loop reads CASSSSGQGASGYTF. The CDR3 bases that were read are TGTGCCAGCAGCTCTTCGGGACAGGGTGCTTCGGGC.

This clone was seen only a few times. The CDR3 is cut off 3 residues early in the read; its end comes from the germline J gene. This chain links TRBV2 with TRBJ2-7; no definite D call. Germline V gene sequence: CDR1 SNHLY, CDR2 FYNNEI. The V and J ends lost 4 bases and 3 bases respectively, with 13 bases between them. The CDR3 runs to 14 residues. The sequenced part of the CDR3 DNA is TGTGCCAGCAGTGGGTTAGCCCTTGACTACGAG. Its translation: CASSGLALDYE. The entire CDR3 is CASSGLALDYEQYF.

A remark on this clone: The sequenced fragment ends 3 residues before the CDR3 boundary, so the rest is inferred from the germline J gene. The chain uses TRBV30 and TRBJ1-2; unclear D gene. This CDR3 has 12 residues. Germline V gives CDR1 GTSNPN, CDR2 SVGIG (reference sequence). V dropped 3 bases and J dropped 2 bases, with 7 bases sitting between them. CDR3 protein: CAWRRVNYGYTF. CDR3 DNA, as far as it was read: TGTGCCTGGAGGCGGGTCAACTATGGC.

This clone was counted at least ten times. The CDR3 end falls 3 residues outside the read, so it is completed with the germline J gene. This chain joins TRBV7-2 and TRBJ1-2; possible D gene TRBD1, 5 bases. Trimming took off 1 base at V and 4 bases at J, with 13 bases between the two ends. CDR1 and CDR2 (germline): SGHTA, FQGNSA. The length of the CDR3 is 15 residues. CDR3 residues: CASSLVEGKGYGYTF. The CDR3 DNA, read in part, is TGTGCCAGCAGCTTAGTTGAGGGGAAGGGCTATGGC.

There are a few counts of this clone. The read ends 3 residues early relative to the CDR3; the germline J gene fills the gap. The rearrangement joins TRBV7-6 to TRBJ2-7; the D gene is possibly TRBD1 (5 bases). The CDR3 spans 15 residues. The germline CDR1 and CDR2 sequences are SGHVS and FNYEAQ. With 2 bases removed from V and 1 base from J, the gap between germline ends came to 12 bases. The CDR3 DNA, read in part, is TGTGCCAGCAGCTTAAGAACCGACAGTTCCTACGAG. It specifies CASSLRTDSSYE. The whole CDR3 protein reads CASSLRTDSSYEQYF. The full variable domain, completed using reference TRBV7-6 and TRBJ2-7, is GAGVSQSPRYKVTKRGQDVALRCDPISGHVSLYWYRQALGQGPEFLTYFNYEAQQDKSGLPNDRFSAERPEGSISTLTIQRTEQRDSAMYRCASSLRTDSSYEQYFGPGTRLTVT.